The rows below give T cell receptor beta chains drawn from one sample of a study of T cells in Graves' hyperthyroidism and ophthalmopathy. Each CDR3 protein gets one entry after TCRdb re-called the multiplex PCR reads with MiXCR. The table has roughly 400,000 distinct CDR3 sequences, 25% seen once. The sequenced sample consisted of blood. These receptors came from a man in his fifties with Graves' hyperthyroidism. Both conserved end residues are part of each CDR3. D genes are given only for firm matches. Only some rows state a clone size, as once, few, many or a class for expanded clones.

clone size	D gene	J gene	V gene	CDR3 protein	CDR3 DNA
many	TRBD2	TRBJ2-5	TRBV3-1	CASSQMKGSGRFPGEETQYF	TGTGCCAGCAGCCAAATGAAGGGAAGCGGGAGGTTCCCAGGTGAAGAGACCCAGTACTTC
-	-	TRBJ2-1	TRBV7-2	CASSLDVGAYNEQFF	TGTGCCAGCAGCTTAGACGTAGGAGCCTACAATGAGCAGTTCTTC
few	-	TRBJ2-7	TRBV7-2	CASSSHSKQYF	TGTGCCAGCAGCTCCCACTCGAAGCAGTACTTC
-	-	TRBJ2-3	TRBV5-4	CASSRADPTDTQYF	TGTGCCAGCAGCCGCGCGGACCCCACAGATACGCAGTATTTT
-	-	TRBJ2-3	TRBV7-8	CASSSHRRTTDTQYF	TGTGCCAGCAGCTCCCACCGGAGAACCACAGATACGCAGTATTTT
many	TRBD2	TRBJ2-7	TRBV3-1	CASSQDLAGVYEQYF	TGTGCCAGCAGCCAAGATCTAGCGGGAGTCTACGAGCAGTACTTC
few	TRBD2	TRBJ2-3	TRBV9	CASSVGSSGRTDTQYF	TGTGCCAGCAGCGTAGGGTCTAGCGGGAGAACAGATACGCAGTATTTT
-	-	TRBJ2-7	TRBV27	CASSEGPYYEQYF	TGTGCCAGCAGCGAGGGGCCTTACTACGAGCAGTACTTC
many	TRBD1	TRBJ2-5	TRBV7-2	CASSVAGQAGTQYF	TGTGCCAGCAGCGTTGCGGGACAGGCCGGGACCCAGTACTTC
many	-	TRBJ2-3	TRBV3-1	CASSQELAGGDTQYF	TGTGCCAGCAGCCAAGAATTGGCTGGGGGGGATACGCAGTATTTT
few	-	TRBJ2-3	TRBV7-6	CASSQQAFYTDTQYF	TGTGCCAGCAGCCAACAGGCATTCTACACAGATACGCAGTATTTT
-	TRBD1	TRBJ2-5	TRBV28	CASTGQGAVREETQYF	TGTGCCAGCACTGGACAGGGGGCGGTTCGGGAAGAGACCCAGTACTTC
few	TRBD1	TRBJ2-7	TRBV28	CASRRDSTAQEYF	TGTGCCAGCAGACGGGACAGCACGGCGCAGGAGTACTTC
many	TRBD2	TRBJ2-1	TRBV28	CASSLSSGRANYNEQFF	TGTGCCAGCAGTTTATCGAGCGGGAGGGCCAACTACAATGAGCAGTTCTTC
-	-	TRBJ2-1	TRBV27	CASSSGTFYNEQFF	TGTGCCAGCAGTTCCGGGACTTTTTACAATGAGCAGTTCTTC
few	-	TRBJ1-2	TRBV27	CASSLRRSPHSYGYTF	TGTGCCAGCAGTTTACGGCGCAGCCCTCACTCCTATGGCTACACCTTC
few	-	TRBJ1-1	TRBV5-1	CASSLEGLGAEAFF	TGCGCCAGCAGCTTGGAAGGGCTTGGCGCTGAAGCTTTCTTT
once	-	TRBJ1-2	TRBV7-9	CASSLSVLYGYTF	TGTGCCAGCAGCCTCTCGGTTCTCTATGGCTACACCTTC
many	TRBD2	TRBJ2-7	TRBV11-2	CASRPGTSYEQYF	TGTGCCAGCAGACCCGGGACTAGCTACGAGCAGTACTTC
many	TRBD1	TRBJ1-1	TRBV2	CASSRQGANTEAFF	TGTGCCAGCAGCAGACAGGGGGCGAACACTGAAGCTTTCTTT
many	TRBD1	TRBJ2-7	TRBV28	CASRHASGGYEQYF	TGTGCCAGCAGGCATGCATCAGGGGGCTACGAGCAGTACTTC
many	-	TRBJ2-5	TRBV2	CASKKDASETQYF	TGTGCCAGCAAAAAGGACGCATCAGAGACCCAGTACTTC
-	TRBD2	TRBJ2-3	TRBV3-1	CASSQGTSGTTDTQYF	TGTGCCAGCAGCCAAGGCACTAGCGGGACCACAGATACGCAGTATTTT
few	TRBD2	TRBJ2-1	TRBV19	CASRFVGGSYEQFF	TGTGCCAGTCGTTTTGTGGGCGGGAGTTATGAGCAGTTCTTC
-	TRBD1	TRBJ1-6	TRBV11-2	CASSLDLGQGANNSPLHF	TGTGCCAGCAGCTTAGATTTAGGACAGGGGGCAAATAATTCACCCCTCCACTTT
-	TRBD2	TRBJ2-2	TRBV9	CASSVGGRGVTGELFF	TGTGCCAGCAGCGTAGGCGGGAGAGGGGTAACCGGGGAGCTGTTTTTT
few	-	TRBJ2-7	TRBV18	CASSPTRDAYEQYF	TGTGCCAGCTCACCGACCCGGGACGCCTACGAGCAGTACTTC
-	TRBD2	TRBJ2-5	TRBV29-1	CSALAGVEETQYF	TGCAGCGCCCTAGCGGGAGTGGAAGAGACCCAGTACTTC
few	-	TRBJ1-6	TRBV12-3/TRBV12-4	CASGTRGSPLHF	TGTGCCAGCGGGACTCGGGGTTCACCCCTCCACTTT
few	-	TRBJ2-7	TRBV24-1	CAPSGHVSYEQYF	TGTGCCCCCAGTGGGCATGTTTCCTACGAGCAGTACTTC
-	-	TRBJ2-2	TRBV6-4	CASRRESGELFF	TGTGCCAGCAGAAGGGAGTCCGGGGAGCTGTTTTTT
many	TRBD1	TRBJ2-1	TRBV20-1	CSASWGQGVHEQFF	TGCAGTGCTAGCTGGGGACAGGGGGTACATGAGCAGTTCTTC
many	-	TRBJ1-2	TRBV6-1	CASSVVTPSEGYTF	TGTGCCAGCAGTGTCGTGACGCCGTCCGAGGGCTACACCTTC
few	-	TRBJ1-2	TRBV5-6	CASSLGRGGTNYGYTF	TGTGCCAGCAGCTTGGGGCGGGGTGGAACTAACTATGGCTACACCTTC
few	-	TRBJ2-5	TRBV2	CASISVGGVQETQYF	TGTGCCAGCATCAGTGTGGGGGGAGTGCAAGAGACCCAGTACTTC
few	TRBD2	TRBJ2-1	TRBV3-1	CASSIDLAGGTNEQFF	TGTGCCAGCAGCATTGACCTAGCGGGAGGAACCAATGAGCAGTTCTTC
-	-	TRBJ1-5	TRBV20-1	CSATWGVNQPQHF	TGCAGCGCTACCTGGGGTGTCAATCAGCCCCAGCATTTT
few	-	TRBJ2-1	TRBV20-1	CSARAWVPLVGGGNEQFF	TGCAGTGCTAGAGCCTGGGTCCCCCTGGTGGGGGGAGGCAATGAGCAGTTCTTC
-	-	TRBJ1-1	TRBV7-9	CASSMWTNSEAFF	TGTGCCAGCAGCATGTGGACAAACAGTGAAGCTTTCTTT
-	-	TRBJ2-2	TRBV2	CASSESRALTGELFF	TGTGCCAGCAGTGAATCCAGAGCCCTCACCGGGGAGCTGTTTTTT
-	TRBD1	TRBJ2-3	TRBV5-6	CASSWTGEKDTQYF	TGTGCCAGCAGCTGGACAGGGGAGAAAGATACGCAGTATTTT
-	-	TRBJ2-7	TRBV11-1	CASGRNYEQYF	TGTGCCAGCGGCAGAAACTACGAGCAGTACTTC
many	-	TRBJ2-1	TRBV7-2	CASSLDVKGGDEQFF	TGTGCCAGCAGCCTAGATGTCAAAGGGGGGGATGAGCAGTTCTTC
many	TRBD1	TRBJ2-5	TRBV18	CASSRTGKETQYF	TGTGCCAGCTCGCGGACAGGGAAAGAGACCCAGTACTTC
-	-	TRBJ1-1	TRBV10-1	CASSGQVFGTEAFF	TGCGCCAGCAGTGGACAGGTCTTTGGAACTGAAGCTTTCTTT
-	-	TRBJ2-5	TRBV14	CASSQTAGETQYF	TGTGCCAGCAGCCAAACGGCTGGAGAGACCCAGTACTTC
few	-	TRBJ2-3	TRBV4-1	CASSQMGSSTDTQYF	TGCGCCAGCAGCCAAATGGGATCTAGCACAGATACGCAGTATTTT
-	TRBD1	TRBJ1-4	TRBV6-1	CASRKQGGSEKLFF	TGTGCCAGCAGGAAACAGGGGGGGAGTGAAAAACTGTTTTTT
-	TRBD2	TRBJ2-1	TRBV7-2	CASSLYAATAGVSYNEQFF	TGTGCCAGCAGCTTATACGCTGCGACAGCGGGGGTCTCCTACAATGAGCAGTTCTTC
few	TRBD2	TRBJ2-5	TRBV10-3	CAIRPGTSGRSGETQYF	TGTGCCATCAGACCCGGGACTAGCGGGAGGAGTGGTGAGACCCAGTACTTC
-	-	TRBJ2-1	TRBV12-3/TRBV12-4	CASSLPSSYNEQFF	TGTGCCAGCAGTTTACCAAGCTCCTACAATGAGCAGTTCTTC
few	TRBD2	TRBJ2-7	TRBV12-3/TRBV12-4	CASRASGTHEQYF	TGTGCCAGCAGGGCTAGCGGGACGCACGAGCAGTACTTC
few	-	TRBJ1-1	TRBV28	CASSLQGPTGNTEAFF	TGTGCCAGCAGTCTTCAGGGGCCGACTGGGAACACTGAAGCTTTCTTT
many	-	TRBJ2-1	TRBV3-1	CASSLAASAREQFF	TGTGCCAGCAGCCTCGCCGCGTCAGCGCGTGAGCAGTTCTTC
few	-	TRBJ1-5	TRBV6-2/TRBV6-3	CASRGLGAGGSQPQHF	TGTGCCAGCAGGGGTTTAGGTGCGGGGGGCAGTCAGCCCCAGCATTTT
few	-	TRBJ1-2	TRBV25-1	CASSELGGGDGYTF	TGTGCCAGCAGTGAACTGGGGGGCGGGGATGGCTACACCTTC
many	-	TRBJ1-1	TRBV28	CASREGWNTEAFF	TGTGCCAGCAGGGAAGGATGGAACACTGAAGCTTTCTTT
many	-	TRBJ2-3	TRBV20-1	CSAFKADTQYF	TGCAGTGCCTTCAAGGCAGATACGCAGTATTTT
many	-	TRBJ2-1	TRBV5-1	CASSPGVRDEQFF	TGCGCCAGCAGCCCGGGGGTCCGCGATGAGCAGTTCTTC